The TCR beta chain described here comes from a study of lymphopenia after photon versus proton radiotherapy. Trimming cost V 2 bases and J 11 bases; bases outside gene matches: 21. CDR1 is KGHSH and CDR2 is LQKENI in the germline V gene. This CDR3 region has 18 residues. TCRdb's table, derived via immunoSEQ multiplex PCR, lists solely in-frame clones and lacks some. Of 30,000 to 40,000 clones detected, around 82% appear once; the ten largest clones hold about 14%. Concerning this clone: Distinct nucleotide sequences in the sample also encode this CDR3.

The sequenced sample was peripheral blood, obtained from a patient treated with proton-based radiotherapy. The chain recombines TRBV18 with TRBJ1-1; 9 positions match TRBD1. This clonotype was obtained from a woman between 65 and 79 years old with pancreatic cancer. CDR3: CASSPFLLGRDRDLPAFF. CDR3 sequence (DNA): TGTGCCAGCTCACCATTTCTCTTAGGACGGGACAGGGACCTTCCCGCTTTCTTT. Drawing the rest from reference TRBV18 and TRBJ1-1, the complete variable domain is NAGVMQNPRHLVRRRGQEARLRCSPMKGHSHVYWYRQLPEEGLKFMVYLQKENIIDESGMPKERFSAEFPKEGPSILRIQQVVRGDSAAYFCASSPFLLGRDRDLPAFFGQGTRLTVV.